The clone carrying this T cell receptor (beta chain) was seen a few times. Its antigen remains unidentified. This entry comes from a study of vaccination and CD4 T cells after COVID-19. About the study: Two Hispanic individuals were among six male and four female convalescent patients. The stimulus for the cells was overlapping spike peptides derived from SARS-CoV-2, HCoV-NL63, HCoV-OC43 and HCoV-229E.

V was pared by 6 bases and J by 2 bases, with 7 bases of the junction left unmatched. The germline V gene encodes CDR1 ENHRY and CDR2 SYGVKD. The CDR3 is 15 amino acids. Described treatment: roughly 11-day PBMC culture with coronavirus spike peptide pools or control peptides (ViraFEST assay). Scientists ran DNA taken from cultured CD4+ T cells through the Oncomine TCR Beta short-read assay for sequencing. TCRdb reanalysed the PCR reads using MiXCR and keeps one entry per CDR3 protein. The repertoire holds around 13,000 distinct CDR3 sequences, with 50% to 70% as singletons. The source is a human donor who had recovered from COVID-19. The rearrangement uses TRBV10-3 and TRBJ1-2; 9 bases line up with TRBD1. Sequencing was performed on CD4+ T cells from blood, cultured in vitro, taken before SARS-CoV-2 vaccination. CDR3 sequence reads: CAIRAGQGENYGYTF. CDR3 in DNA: TGTGCCATCAGAGCGGGACAGGGCGAGAACTATGGCTACACCTTC.